The rows below give T cell receptor beta chains drawn from one sample of a study of human T cells and chemical hapten exposure. TCRdb itself ran the RACE reads through MiXCR, one entry per CDR3 protein. The repertoire has tens of thousands of distinct CDR3 sequences, roughly a tenth of them found once; the top ten carry about 7%. The source was whole blood, collected in connection with sensitization to the hapten diphenylcyclopropenone (DPC). The receptors shown here come from a man aged 25-45 years with alopecia areata. Some clones in this sample may be carry-over from other donors' samples. Each CDR3 is given with its conserved first and last residue. The D gene is left open where the match is weak. The size entry is marked missing in some rows and otherwise reads once, few, many or a size class.

d_gene	v_gene	abundance	j_gene	CDR3aa	CDR3nt
TRBD2	TRBV11-2	.	TRBJ2-4	CASSLQLAGGPWDIQYF	TGTGCCAGCAGCTTACAACTAGCGGGAGGGCCGTGGGACATTCAGTACTTC
.	TRBV29-1	many	TRBJ1-3	CSVETGFAGNTIYF	TGCAGCGTTGAAACAGGGTTCGCTGGAAACACCATATATTTT
.	TRBV11-2	many	TRBJ2-1	CASSSTRLEEQFF	TGTGCCAGCAGCTCGACCAGGCTAGAGGAGCAGTTCTTC
.	TRBV10-1	many	TRBJ2-1	CASSETSSYNEQFF	TGCGCCAGCAGTGAGACTAGCTCCTACAATGAGCAGTTCTTC
.	TRBV7-2	once	TRBJ2-1	CASSFPGPKVFF	TGTGCCAGCAGCTTCCCGGGACCAAAGGTGTTCTTC
.	TRBV7-9	once	TRBJ2-2	CASGGQNTGELFF	TGTGCCAGCGGAGGACAAAACACCGGGGAGCTGTTTTTT
.	TRBV12-3/TRBV12-4	few	TRBJ1-1	CASRNDTTEAFF	TGTGCCAGCAGAAATGACACCACTGAAGCTTTCTTT
.	TRBV4-3	medium-sized	TRBJ2-7	CASSQDLRWDSLNEQYF	TGCGCCAGCAGCCAAGATCTCCGCTGGGACTCCCTCAACGAGCAGTACTTC
.	TRBV9	few	TRBJ2-3	CASNGVGASTDTQYF	TGTGCCAGCAACGGGGTCGGTGCTAGCACAGATACGCAGTATTTT
.	TRBV9	.	TRBJ2-7	CASSVVERGENEQYF	TGTGCCAGCAGCGTAGTGGAAAGGGGGGAAAACGAGCAGTACTTC
TRBD1	TRBV7-2	few	TRBJ1-6	CASSLSQGNSPLHF	TGTGCCAGCAGCTTGTCACAGGGGAATTCACCCCTCCACTTT
.	TRBV7-3	few	TRBJ1-1	CASSLFPLSGTEAFF	TGTGCCAGCAGCTTATTTCCCCTATCGGGCACTGAAGCTTTCTTT
TRBD1	TRBV7-6	many	TRBJ2-7	CASSLRDRDNEQYF	TGTGCCAGCAGCTTACGGGACAGGGACAACGAGCAGTACTTC
TRBD1	TRBV11-3	many	TRBJ2-1	CASSLGGEMWTGYNEQFF	TGTGCCAGCAGCTTAGGAGGGGAGATGTGGACAGGATACAATGAGCAGTTCTTC
TRBD2	TRBV14	.	TRBJ2-1	CASGRLAAPYNEQFF	TGTGCCAGCGGCAGACTAGCGGCCCCCTACAATGAGCAGTTCTTC
TRBD1	TRBV27	many	TRBJ1-1	CASSDRAMNTEAFF	TGTGCCAGCAGCGACAGGGCCATGAACACTGAAGCTTTCTTT
.	TRBV7-9	many	TRBJ2-4	CASSKETGTKNIQYF	TGTGCCAGCAGCAAAGAGACAGGAACCAAAAACATTCAGTACTTC
.	TRBV6-6	many	TRBJ2-5	CASVSDRTFGETQYF	TGTGCCAGCGTCTCAGACAGGACTTTTGGAGAGACCCAGTACTTC
.	TRBV7-2	many	TRBJ2-6	CASSSYGANVLTF	TGTGCCAGCAGCTCCTATGGGGCCAACGTCCTGACTTTC
TRBD1	TRBV12-3/TRBV12-4	.	TRBJ1-6	CASSTTGEGSPLHF	TGTGCCAGCAGCACAACAGGGGAAGGGTCACCCCTCCACTTT
.	TRBV9	few	TRBJ2-3	CASSVTRDQDTDTQYF	TGTGCCAGCAGCGTCACTAGGGACCAAGACACAGATACGCAGTATTTT
TRBD1	TRBV13	few	TRBJ2-1	CASSLGDRVYNEQFF	TGTGCCAGCAGCTTAGGGGACAGGGTTTACAATGAGCAGTTCTTC
.	TRBV7-3	.	TRBJ2-1	CASSSTDQLGGRTNEQFF	TGTGCCAGCAGCTCCACCGACCAATTGGGGGGGCGCACTAATGAGCAGTTCTTC
.	TRBV27	many	TRBJ2-2	CASSFKGTTGELFF	TGTGCCAGCAGTTTTAAAGGGACCACCGGGGAGCTGTTTTTT